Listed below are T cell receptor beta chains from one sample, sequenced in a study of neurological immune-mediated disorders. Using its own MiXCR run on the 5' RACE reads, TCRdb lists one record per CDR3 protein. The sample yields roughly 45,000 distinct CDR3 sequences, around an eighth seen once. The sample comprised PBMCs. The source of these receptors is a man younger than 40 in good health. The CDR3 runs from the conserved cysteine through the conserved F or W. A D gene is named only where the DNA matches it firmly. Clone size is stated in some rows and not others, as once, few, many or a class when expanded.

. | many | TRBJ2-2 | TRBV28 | TGTGCCAGCAGCCCTATGCTTAGTCACGCGAACACCGGGGAGCTGTTTTTT | CASSPMLSHANTGELFF
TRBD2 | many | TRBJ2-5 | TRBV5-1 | TGCGCCAGCAGCGTGGGAGGGCTTAGCGGCGGGGAGACCCAGTACTTC | CASSVGGLSGGETQYF
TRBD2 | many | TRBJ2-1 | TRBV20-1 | TGCAGTTTCGATTCTGGCGGGAGGGTGGGTAATGAGCAGTTCTTC | CSFDSGGRVGNEQFF
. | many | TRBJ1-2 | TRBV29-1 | TGCAGCGTTGAAAACCCACGGTCCTATGGCTACACCTTC | CSVENPRSYGYTF
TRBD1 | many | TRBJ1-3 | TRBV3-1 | TGTGCCAGCAGCCATCCCGGGACAGTTTCTGGAAACACCATATATTTT | CASSHPGTVSGNTIYF
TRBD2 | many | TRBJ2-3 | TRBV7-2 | TGTGCCAGCAGCCCTCGACTAGCGGAACGCACAGATACGCAGTATTTT | CASSPRLAERTDTQYF
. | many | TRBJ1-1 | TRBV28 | TGTGCCAGCAGTCTTATTTGGGGAACGGTGAACACTGAAGCTTTCTTT | CASSLIWGTVNTEAFF
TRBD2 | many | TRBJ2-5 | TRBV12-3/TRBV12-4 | TGTGCCAGCACCCTCGGCACTAGCGGGAGTGGATTGGAGACCCAGTACTTC | CASTLGTSGSGLETQYF
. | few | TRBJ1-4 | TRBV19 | TGTGCCAGTACCGACCTCGGGACAAAGTACGAAAAACTGTTTTTT | CASTDLGTKYEKLFF
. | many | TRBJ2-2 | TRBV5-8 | TGTGCCAGCAGCTGGGGTCGTAGGAACACCGGGGAGCTGTTTTTT | CASSWGRRNTGELFF
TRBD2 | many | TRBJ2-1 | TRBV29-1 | TGCAGCGTTGACGGGACTAGCGGGCGCTCCTACAATGAGCAGTTCTTC | CSVDGTSGRSYNEQFF
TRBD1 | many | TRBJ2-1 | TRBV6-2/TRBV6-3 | TGTGCCAGCAGTTACTCCGGGACAGGGGGCAATGAGCAGTTCTTC | CASSYSGTGGNEQFF
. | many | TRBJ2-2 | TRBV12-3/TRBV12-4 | TGTGCCAGCAGTTTACGGGGCACCGGGGAGCTGTTTTTT | CASSLRGTGELFF
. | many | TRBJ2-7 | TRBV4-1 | TGCGCCAGCAGCCAAGAGAAACCGGGGATACAGTACTTC | CASSQEKPGIQYF
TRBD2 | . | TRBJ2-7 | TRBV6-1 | TGTGCCAGCAGTAAGCTAGCGGGGTATACCTACGAGCAGTACTTC | CASSKLAGYTYEQYF
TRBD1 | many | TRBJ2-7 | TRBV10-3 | TGTGCCATCAGTGACCTTTCGGGACAGTCAACCTACGAGCAGTACTTC | CAISDLSGQSTYEQYF
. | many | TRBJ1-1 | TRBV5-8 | TGTGCCAGCAGCCCCCGTGGGCGGGTGAACACTGAAGCTTTCTTT | CASSPRGRVNTEAFF
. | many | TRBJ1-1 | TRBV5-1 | TGCGCCAGCAGCTTGACGGTAGGCGCTGAAGCTTTCTTT | CASSLTVGAEAFF
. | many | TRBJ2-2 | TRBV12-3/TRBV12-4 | TGTGCCAGCAGTTTACGGGGACCTGAGGGCGGGGAGCTGTTTTTT | CASSLRGPEGGELFF
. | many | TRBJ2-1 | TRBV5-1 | TGCGCCAGCAGGGCTAGCGATACCTACAATGAGCAGTTCTTC | CASRASDTYNEQFF
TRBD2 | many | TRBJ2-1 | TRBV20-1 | TGCAGTGCGGTACCCGGGACTAGCGGCTACAATGAGCAGTTCTTC | CSAVPGTSGYNEQFF
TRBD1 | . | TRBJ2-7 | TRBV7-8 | TGTGCCAGCAGCTTAGATCGGACAGGGGGAGGGTACGAGCAGTACTTC | CASSLDRTGGGYEQYF
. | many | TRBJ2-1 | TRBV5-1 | TGCGCCAGCAGCTTGGGTGTCGACAATGAGCAGTTCTTC | CASSLGVDNEQFF
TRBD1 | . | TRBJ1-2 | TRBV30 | TGTGCCTGGATCCGGGACAGATTTAACTATGGCTACACCTTC | CAWIRDRFNYGYTF
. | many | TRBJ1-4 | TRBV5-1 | TGCGCCAGCAGCTTGGGGAGCGATGAAAAACTGTTTTTT | CASSLGSDEKLFF
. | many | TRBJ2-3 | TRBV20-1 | TGCAGTGCTAGTCGAGTCGGCGAGATCACAGATACGCAGTATTTT | CSASRVGEITDTQYF
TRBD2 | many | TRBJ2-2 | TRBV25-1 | TGTGCCAGCAGTTCCCGGACTAGCGGATACGGGGAGCTGTTTTTT | CASSSRTSGYGELFF
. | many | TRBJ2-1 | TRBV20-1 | TGCAGTGCTAGAGATAGTGGAAGGGACGGGCAGCAGCTCTACAATGAGCAGTTCTTC | CSARDSGRDGQQLYNEQFF
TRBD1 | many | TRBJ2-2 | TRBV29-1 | TGCAGCGCCACGACAGGGGGGACCGGGGAGCTGTTTTTT | CSATTGGTGELFF
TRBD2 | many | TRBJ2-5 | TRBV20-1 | TGCAGTGCTAGTGGGGCGGGAGGAATTGAGACCCAGTACTTC | CSASGAGGIETQYF
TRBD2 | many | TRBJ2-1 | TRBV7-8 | TGTGCCAGCAGCTTAGCCCGCGGGAGCCTATACAATGAGCAGTTCTTC | CASSLARGSLYNEQFF
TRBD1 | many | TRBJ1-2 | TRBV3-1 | TGTGCCAGCAGCCTTACCGGACAGGGGGCGTATGGCTACACCTTC | CASSLTGQGAYGYTF
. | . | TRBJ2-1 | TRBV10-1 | TGCGCCAGCAGCGCCGTAGCGGCATCCTACAATGAGCAGTTCTTC | CASSAVAASYNEQFF
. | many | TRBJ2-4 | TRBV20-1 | TGCAGTGCCTATCTAGCTCCCAAAAACATTCAGTACTTC | CSAYLAPKNIQYF
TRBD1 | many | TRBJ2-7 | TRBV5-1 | TGCGCCAGCAGCATGGGACAGGGAGGTTACGAGCAGTACTTC | CASSMGQGGYEQYF
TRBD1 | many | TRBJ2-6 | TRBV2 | TGTGCCAGCAGTCAACAGGGGGCTGGGGCCAACGTCCTGACTTTC | CASSQQGAGANVLTF
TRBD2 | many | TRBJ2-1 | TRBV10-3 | TGTGCCATCAGTGAGTTTAGCGGGAGGCCCCATGAGCAGTTCTTC | CAISEFSGRPHEQFF
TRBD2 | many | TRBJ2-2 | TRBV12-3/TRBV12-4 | TGTGCCAGCAGTTTAGCGGGAGGGCGGGCCGGGGAGCTGTTTTTT | CASSLAGGRAGELFF
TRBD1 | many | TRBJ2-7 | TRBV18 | TGTGCCAGCTCACCGGCAGGGGGTATGGGCGAGCAGTACTTC | CASSPAGGMGEQYF
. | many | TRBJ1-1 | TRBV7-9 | TGTGCCAGCAGCAGCCCTAACCCTCTGGAAGCTTTCTTT | CASSSPNPLEAFF
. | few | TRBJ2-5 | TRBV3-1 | TGTGCCAGCAGCCACCGGGCCCCCCAAGAGACCCAGTACTTC | CASSHRAPQETQYF
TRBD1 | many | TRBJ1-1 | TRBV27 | TGTGCCAGCAACCGACTAACTCAACAGGGGTTGGGCACTGAAGCTTTCTTT | CASNRLTQQGLGTEAFF
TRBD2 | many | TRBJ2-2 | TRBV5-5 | TGTGCCAGCAGCGCGTCGGGGGTGGCTAGCGGGAACACCGGGGAGCTGTTTTTT | CASSASGVASGNTGELFF
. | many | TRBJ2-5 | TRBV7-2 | TGTGCCAGCAGCTTAGTAGAACGAGAGACCCAGTACTTC | CASSLVERETQYF
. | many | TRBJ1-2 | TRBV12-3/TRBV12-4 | TGTGCCAGCAGTCAATCGGGTCGGTCTCAGGGGTGGAGCTATGGCTACACCTTC | CASSQSGRSQGWSYGYTF
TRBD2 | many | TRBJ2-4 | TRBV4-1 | TGCGCCAGCAGCCAAAGTCCGCTTCGGCGGGAGTTCAAGAACATTCAGTACTTC | CASSQSPLRREFKNIQYF
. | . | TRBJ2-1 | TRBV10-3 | TGTGCCATCAGCCTTCCGGAGGGGCACAATGAGCACTTCTTC | CAISLPEGHNEHFF
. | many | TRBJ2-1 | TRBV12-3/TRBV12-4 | TGTGCCAGCAGGTACAGGAATGAGCAGTTCTTC | CASRYRNEQFF
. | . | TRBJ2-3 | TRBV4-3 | TGCGCCAGCAGCCAAGGGCAGGGAGTAGATACGCAGTATTTT | CASSQGQGVDTQYF
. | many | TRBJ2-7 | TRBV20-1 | TGCAGTGCTCAGGCTATCGGGACCTACGAGCAGTACTTC | CSAQAIGTYEQYF
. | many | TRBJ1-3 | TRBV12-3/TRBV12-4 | TGTGCCAGCAGTTTAGGCTTGCCTGGAAACACCATATATTTT | CASSLGLPGNTIYF
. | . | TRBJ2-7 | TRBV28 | TGTGCCAGCAGTTTATCGGTGACCTCCTACGAGCAGTACTTC | CASSLSVTSYEQYF
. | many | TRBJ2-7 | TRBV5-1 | TGCGCCAGCAGCTCGCAGACAGGTACCTACGAGCAGTACTTC | CASSSQTGTYEQYF
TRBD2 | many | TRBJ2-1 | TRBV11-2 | TGTGCCAGCAGCTTAAGGCGGGAGATCCTGGGTGAGCAGTTCTTC | CASSLRREILGEQFF
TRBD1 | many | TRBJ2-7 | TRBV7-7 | TGTGCCAGCAGCTTAGCCGGGACAGGGGACTACGAGCAGTACTTC | CASSLAGTGDYEQYF
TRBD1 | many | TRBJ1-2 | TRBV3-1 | TGTGCCAGCAGCCCTCAATCCTCCTGGACAGGGGCGATGTATGGCTACACCTTC | CASSPQSSWTGAMYGYTF
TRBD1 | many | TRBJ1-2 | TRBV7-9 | TGTGCCAGCAGCTCGGACAGGGGCGGCTACACCTTC | CASSSDRGGYTF
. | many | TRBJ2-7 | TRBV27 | TGTGCCAGCAGTCCCTATCCGGGTCCTGGTAAGGAGCAGTACTTC | CASSPYPGPGKEQYF
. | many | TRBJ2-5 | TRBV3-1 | TGTGCCAGCAGCCAAACGTGGAGGGGGGAGACCCAGTACTTC | CASSQTWRGETQYF